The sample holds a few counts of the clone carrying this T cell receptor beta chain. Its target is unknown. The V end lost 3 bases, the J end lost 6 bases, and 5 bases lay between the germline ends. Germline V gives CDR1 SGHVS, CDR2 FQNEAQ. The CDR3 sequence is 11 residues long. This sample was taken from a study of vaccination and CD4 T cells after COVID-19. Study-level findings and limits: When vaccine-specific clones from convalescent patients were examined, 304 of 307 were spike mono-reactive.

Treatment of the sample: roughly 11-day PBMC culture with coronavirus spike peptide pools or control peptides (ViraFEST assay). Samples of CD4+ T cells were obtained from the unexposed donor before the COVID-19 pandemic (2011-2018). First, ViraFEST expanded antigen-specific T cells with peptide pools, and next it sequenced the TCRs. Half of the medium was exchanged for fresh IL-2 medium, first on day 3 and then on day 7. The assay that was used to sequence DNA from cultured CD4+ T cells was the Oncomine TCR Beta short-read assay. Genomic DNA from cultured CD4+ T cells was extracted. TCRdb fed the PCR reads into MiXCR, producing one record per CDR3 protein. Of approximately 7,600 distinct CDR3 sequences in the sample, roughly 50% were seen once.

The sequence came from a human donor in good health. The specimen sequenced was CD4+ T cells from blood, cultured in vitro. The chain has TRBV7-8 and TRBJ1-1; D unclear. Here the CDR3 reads CASSLAAEAFF. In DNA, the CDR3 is TGTGCCAGCAGCTTGGCGGCTGAAGCTTTCTTT.